The 13 T cell receptor beta chains listed next were all sequenced from one sample in a study of post-analysis software for immune sequencing data. Study-level points and caveats: Included in a set of a handful of TRBV segments more frequent in patients than controls were TRBV5-6, TRBV5-1 and TRBV20-1.

cDNA libraries for TCR beta contained unique molecular identifiers. Each CDR3 protein is one row after TCRdb ran MiXCR on the PCR reads. This table has roughly 700,000 distinct CDR3 sequences, roughly 27% appearing once. No antigen has been assigned to these receptors. Sequences were obtained from blood. The receptor source for this set is a girl between 10 and 17 years old with multiple sclerosis.

This clonotype appeared many times. The V gene is TRBV6-6, the J gene TRBJ2-5; 8 bases are a match to TRBD2. CDR1 is MNHNY and CDR2 is SVGAGI in the germline V gene (reference sequence). The CDR3 has 17 amino acids. Unmatched junction bases numbered 17, after V lost 6 bases and J lost 5 bases. The CDR3 protein is CASSFVGGGPKRETQYF. The CDR3 nucleotides read TGTGCCAGCAGCTTCGTTGGCGGGGGGCCCAAGAGGGAGACCCAGTACTTC.

The CDR3 DNA reads TGTGCCAGCAGCCCACGGAGCGGGAGACCCTCCTACGAGCAGTACTTC. It is translated as CASSPRSGRPSYEQYF. J is TRBJ2-7 and V is TRBV7-8, with 8 bases fitting TRBD2. CDR1 and CDR2 from the germline V gene are SGHVS and FQNEAQ. CDR3 size: 16 residues. J was trimmed by 0 bases and V by 5 bases; bases with no gene match: 9.

The gene calls are TRBV7-2 and TRBJ1-5, with D tentatively TRBD1 (5 bases). The CDR3 extends over 18 amino acids. V gave up 1 base and J gave up 5 bases, with 21 bases separating them. Germline CDR1 is SGHTA and CDR2 is FQGNSA. The CDR3 bases are TGTGCCAGCAGCTTAGTAGTGGCGGGGGGAAGGGCCGATCAGCCCCAGCATTTT. As protein: CASSLVVAGGRADQPQHF.

This clonotype was recorded many times. The V and J genes are TRBV29-1 and TRBJ2-3; no clear D. The CDR3 contains 11 residues. CDR1 is SQVTM and CDR2 is ANQGSEA in the germline V gene. Between the trimmed V and J ends, which lost 5 bases and 2 bases, there was a span of 5 bases. The CDR3 bases are TGCAGCGTTCGGTACACAGATACGCAGTATTTT. The encoded protein is CSVRYTDTQYF.

This clonotype was observed at least ten times. The chain couples TRBV29-1 to TRBJ2-1, with D perhaps TRBD1 (5 bases). CDR1 and CDR2 (germline): SQVTM, ANQGSEA. V shed 7 bases and J shed 1 base, with 17 bases lying between them. This CDR3 spans 15 amino acids. Written as DNA, the CDR3 is TGCAGCGCCAAAAGACAGCCCGAATCCTACAATGAGCAGTTCTTC. This gives the protein CSAKRQPESYNEQFF.

V and J are TRBV12-3 or TRBV12-4 and TRBJ1-5; D is uncertain. The CDR3 has 13 residues. V shed 4 bases and J shed 7 bases, with 11 bases lying between them. CDR3 protein: CASSSSGGQPQHF. CDR3 nucleotides: TGTGCCAGCAGTTCCTCAGGAGGCCAGCCCCAGCATTTT.

This clonotype has at least ten counts. The chain recombines TRBV7-2 with TRBJ2-5; maybe TRBD1 (6 bases). Germline V CDR1 and CDR2: SGHTA, FQGNSA. The CDR3 runs to 15 residues. Trimming took off 1 base at V and 5 bases at J, with 14 bases between the two ends. The CDR3 spells CASSLGSTGLETQYF. CDR3 DNA sequence: TGTGCCAGCAGCTTAGGGTCTACAGGGTTGGAGACCCAGTACTTC.

This CDR3 is CASSGLAKALYEQYF. CDR3 coding DNA: TGTGCCAGCAGTGGGTTAGCTAAGGCTCTCTACGAGCAGTACTTC. This chain connects TRBV2 to TRBJ2-4; D is uncertain. Judging by the DNA end, TRBJ2-7 fits better; the J call may be wrong. The V gene's germline CDR1 is SNHLY and CDR2 FYNNEI. There are 15 residues in the CDR3.

The J gene is TRBJ2-1, the V gene TRBV19, with TRBD2 identical over 13 bases. Germline V gene sequence: CDR1 LNHDA, CDR2 SQIVND (reference sequence). This CDR3 is built from 14 residues. With V trimmed by 8 bases and J by 10 bases, 8 bases remained unmatched. The CDR3, as DNA: TGTGCCAGTCAAAGGACTAGCGGGAGTAACGAGCAGTTCTTC. Translation: CASQRTSGSNEQFF.

This chain uses TRBV7-2 with TRBJ2-5, with D possibly being TRBD1 (6 bases). The CDR3 consists of 15 residues. Germline CDR1 is SGHTA and CDR2 is FQGNSA. Trimming removed 5 bases at V and 3 bases at J, with 16 bases between. The CDR3: CASSPPRAGEETQYF. The DNA of the CDR3 is TGTGCCAGCAGCCCGCCCCGGGCAGGGGAAGAGACCCAGTACTTC. Based on the CDR3 plus reference TRBV7-2 and TRBJ2-5, the full variable domain is GAGVSQSPSNKVTEKGKDVELRCDPISGHTALYWYRQSLGQGLEFLIYFQGNSAPDKSGLPSDRFSAERTGGSVSTLTIQRTQQEDSAVYLCASSPPRAGEETQYFGPGTRLLVL.

In DNA, the CDR3 is TGTGCCACCAGCAGACAGGGAACCGGTAATCAGCCCCAGCATTTT. Amino acid sequence: CATSRQGTGNQPQHF. This rearrangement joins TRBV15 to TRBJ1-5; a possible D gene is TRBD1 (5 bases). The CDR3 has 15 residues. Trimming removed 2 bases from V and 4 bases from J, with 12 bases in between. Germline CDR1 is LNHNV and CDR2 is YYDKDF (reference sequence).

The J gene is TRBJ1-1, the V gene TRBV29-1, with D perhaps TRBD1 (5 bases). The germline CDR1 and CDR2 sequences are SQVTM and ANQGSEA. The V end was cut by 5 bases, the J end by 0 bases, with 10 bases between. The CDR3 consists of 13 residues. The CDR3 DNA reads as TGCAGCGTTCGAGGACACCTGAACACTGAAGCTTTCTTT. It specifies CSVRGHLNTEAFF.

Only a few counts were recorded for this clonotype. The CDR3 coding sequence is TGTGCCAGCAGTCCGACAGGGTCACAGGGGCAGACCCAGTACTTC. It translates to CASSPTGSQGQTQYF. This chain links TRBV28 with TRBJ2-5, with 7 nucleotides matching TRBD1. Per germline, CDR1 MDHEN and CDR2 SYDVKM. The ends lost 5 bases at V and 6 bases at J; junction bases unmatched: 12. CDR3 size: 15 residues.